What follows are 21 T cell receptor beta chains derived from one specimen sequenced in a study of identical twins. TCRdb ran MiXCR on the 5' RACE reads and lists one entry per CDR3 protein. The sample consists of 1,800,000 or so distinct CDR3 sequences, less than 40% of them appearing once. What was sequenced was cord blood. Every receptor here comes from a newborn girl in good health.

The CDR3 DNA is TGTGCCAGCAGCCCCTTTTGGGGCGTTAATTCACCCCTCCACTTT. It specifies CASSPFWGVNSPLHF. V and J are TRBV3-1 and TRBJ1-6; tentative D call: TRBD1 (5 bases). CDR3 length: 15 residues. V lost 4 bases and J 6 bases, leaving 13 bases between the germline ends. Germline lookup yields CDR1 LGHDT and CDR2 YNNKEL (reference sequence).

This clonotype was seen only a few times. The chain couples TRBV6-6 to TRBJ1-2; 8 positions match TRBD1. This CDR3 has 15 amino acids. With V trimmed by 2 bases and J by 4 bases, 6 bases remained unmatched. The germline gives CDR1 MNHNY, CDR2 SVGAGI (reference sequence). This chain's CDR3 is CASSYGGTGAYGYTF. CDR3 coding DNA: TGTGCCAGCAGTTACGGGGGGACAGGCGCCTATGGCTACACCTTC.

This clonotype came up a few times. The V call is TRBV10-1, the J call TRBJ2-1; maybe TRBD2 (6 bases). V was shortened by 1 base and J by 1 base, with 14 bases between the two germline ends. This CDR3 has 17 residues. Germline V gene lookup returns CDR1 WNHNN and CDR2 SYGVQD (reference sequence). The CDR3 sequence is CASSEFGPGGSYNEQFF. The CDR3, as DNA: TGCGCCAGCAGTGAGTTTGGACCTGGGGGGTCCTACAATGAGCAGTTCTTC.

The chain employs TRBV6-1 and TRBJ1-2, with no clear D. Trimming took off 0 bases at V and 0 bases at J, with 11 bases between the two ends. CDR3 length: 16 residues. Germline-derived CDR1 and CDR2 are MNHNS and SASEGT. CDR3 region: CASSEASTGPNYGYTF. The CDR3 DNA sequence: TGTGCCAGCAGTGAAGCTTCTACCGGGCCTAACTATGGCTACACCTTC.

This clonotype was detected a few times. The chain uses TRBV14 and TRBJ2-3; D is unclear. CDR3 length: 14 residues. CDR1 is SGHDN, CDR2 FVKESK, per germline. With 4 bases removed from V and 5 bases from J, the gap between germline ends came to 13 bases. In DNA, the CDR3 is TGTGCCAGCAGCCGGTACGGGCCTGGAGATACGCAGTATTTT. This translates into CASSRYGPGDTQYF.

The rearrangement joins TRBV6-1 to TRBJ1-1, with 7 bases aligning to TRBD1. The V and J ends lost 6 bases and 4 bases, in that order; junction bases with no gene match: 8. Germline lookup yields CDR1 MNHNS and CDR2 SASEGT. CDR3 size: 14 residues. The CDR3 loop is CASSVARGTTEAFF. For the CDR3, the DNA is TGTGCCAGCAGCGTCGCCAGGGGGACCACTGAAGCTTTCTTT.

V is TRBV24-1 and J is TRBJ2-1; 7 bases map to TRBD2. V shed 4 bases and J 0 bases; nucleotides not matched to a gene: 2. Germline V gene data show CDR1 as KGHDR and CDR2 as SFDVKD. This CDR3 has 15 amino acids. The CDR3 region is CATSEWTSSYNEQFF. The CDR3, as DNA: TGTGCCACCAGTGAGTGGACTAGCTCCTACAATGAGCAGTTCTTC.

There are a few counts of this clonotype. This chain connects TRBV12-3 or TRBV12-4 to TRBJ1-4, with D perhaps TRBD1 (6 bases). Trimming took 5 bases from V and 4 from J, leaving 17 bases between them. The CDR3 spans 16 residues. CDR3 sequence (DNA): TGTGCCAGCAGTCCCCGGGACCGAGGGGGTAATGAAAAACTGTTTTTT. The encoded protein is CASSPRDRGGNEKLFF.

This clonotype appeared a few times. J is TRBJ1-1 and V is TRBV20-1, with 10 bases fitting TRBD1. CDR1 is DFQATT and CDR2 is SNEGSKA in the germline V gene (reference sequence). Unmatched junction bases numbered 6, after V lost 1 base and J lost 1 base. The CDR3 spans 16 residues. This CDR3 reads CSARGDRGRRNTEAFF. In nucleotides, the CDR3 is TGCAGTGCTAGAGGAGACAGGGGGCGAAGGAACACTGAAGCTTTCTTT.

Worth noting for this clonotype: Its ends do not fully match the called genes, so a read error is possible. This chain's CDR3 is CASTIVGSYSYTF. For the CDR3, the DNA is TGTGCCAGCACCATCGTAGGGTCCTATAGCTACACCTTC. The V gene is TRBV12-3 or TRBV12-4, the J gene TRBJ1-2, with D unresolved. This CDR3 comprises 13 residues.

The chain is built from TRBV6-1 and TRBJ1-4; 7 bases are shared with TRBD1. The germline gives CDR1 MNHNS, CDR2 SASEGT. CDR3 length: 15 residues. The V and J ends lost 3 bases and 4 bases, in that order; junction bases with no gene match: 5. The DNA for the CDR3 is TGTGCCAGCAGTGACCGGGACAGACGTAATGAAAAACTGTTTTTT. Protein sequence: CASSDRDRRNEKLFF.

V gene TRBV2 combines with J gene TRBJ1-1; 12 bases match TRBD1. J was trimmed by 3 bases and V by 6 bases; bases with no gene match: 5. This CDR3 has 15 amino acids. In germline, CDR1 is SNHLY, CDR2 FYNNEI. CDR3 DNA sequence: TGTGCCAGCAGACGGGACAGGGGGCACGACACTGAAGCTTTCTTT. This translates into CASRRDRGHDTEAFF.

This chain uses TRBV29-1 with TRBJ2-3; 10 nucleotides align to TRBD2. With 4 bases clipped from V and 7 bases from J, the junction kept 5 bases outside the gene matches. The CDR3 is made up of 13 amino acids. Germline CDR1 and CDR2: SQVTM and ANQGSEA. The CDR3 DNA sequence: TGCAGCGTTGTGGGGACTAGCGTAAATACGCAGTATTTT. Its protein product is CSVVGTSVNTQYF.

This clonotype was seen ten or more times. This rearrangement joins TRBV7-2 to TRBJ2-4; no reliable D call. V lost 6 bases and J 0 bases, leaving 24 bases between the germline ends. This CDR3 is built from 19 residues. From germline, CDR1 is SGHTA and CDR2 FQGNSA. The CDR3 sequence is CASSKTGFLRPLAKNIQYF. Here the CDR3 DNA reads TGTGCCAGCAGTAAGACCGGGTTTCTGAGACCACTAGCCAAAAACATTCAGTACTTC.

The chain joins TRBV10-3 to TRBJ2-7, with TRBD1 as a possible D gene (6 bases). The CDR3 length is 15 residues. Germline V gene lookup returns CDR1 ENHRY and CDR2 SYGVKD. Trimming shortened V by 2 bases and J by 2 bases, and 13 bases separated the two germline ends. DNA of the CDR3: TGTGCCATCAGTGAGACACCGGGACAAACCTACGAGCAGTACTTC. It codes for CAISETPGQTYEQYF.

As regards this clonotype: One junction end does not reproduce the germline sequence, and a read error may be involved. The CDR3 spells CAISLRGLLENDEQFF. CDR3 nucleotide sequence: TGTGCCATCAGTCTCCGGGGCCTCCTTGAGAACGATGAGCAGTTCTTC. The chain employs TRBV2 and TRBJ2-1; tentatively, D is TRBD1 or TRBD2 (5 bases each). This CDR3 region has 16 residues. Germline values: CDR1 SNHLY, CDR2 FYNNEI.

The gene calls are TRBV5-8 and TRBJ1-2; 9 bases line up with TRBD1. CDR1 is SGHTS, CDR2 YDEGEE, per germline. This CDR3 contains 15 residues. Trimming removed 2 bases from V and 4 bases from J; junction bases left unmatched: 6. This CDR3 reads CASSFFPTGGYGYTF. CDR3 coding DNA: TGTGCCAGCAGCTTTTTCCCGACAGGGGGCTATGGCTACACCTTC.

This chain connects TRBV3-1 to TRBJ2-4; D assignment may be TRBD1 or TRBD2 (5 bases each). The J call is in doubt because the DNA end fits TRBJ2-7 better. Looked up from germline, CDR1 is LGHDT and CDR2 is YNNKEL (reference sequence). The CDR3 runs 16 residues. The CDR3 nucleotides read TGTGCCAGCAGCCACAGCCTCACCGGGGCGCGCGACGAGCAGTACTTC. As protein: CASSHSLTGARDEQYF.

The rearrangement uses TRBV18 and TRBJ1-4, with a possible D match to TRBD1 (5 bases). The V end was cut by 3 bases, the J end by 8 bases, with 10 bases between. There are 13 residues in the CDR3. Germline CDR1 and CDR2: KGHSH and LQKENI. For the CDR3, the DNA is TGTGCCAGCTCACCGGGACTGGGGGAAAAACTGTTTTTT. The encoded protein is CASSPGLGEKLFF.

Notes on this clonotype: A much more abundant neighbour one base away suggests this may be a read error. The chain employs TRBV29-1 and TRBJ2-1; D ambiguous. V shed 1 base and J shed 0 bases, with 10 bases lying between them. CDR1 SQVTM and CDR2 ANQGSEA come from the germline V gene. CDR3 length: 15 residues. CDR3 in amino acids: CSVEGQKSSYNEQFF. The CDR3 DNA sequence: TGCAGCGTTGAAGGCCAGAAGAGCTCCTACAATGAGCAGTTCTTC.

The chain links TRBV7-9 to TRBJ1-1; 8 nucleotides align to TRBD1. Trimming took 4 bases from V and 1 from J; bases not matched to a gene: 5. The CDR3 loop spans 15 amino acids. Germline CDR1 reads SEHNR; CDR2 reads FQNEAQ (reference sequence). DNA of the CDR3: TGTGCCAGCAGCTCAGGGGGCGCGAGGAACACTGAAGCTTTCTTT. It is translated as CASSSGGARNTEAFF.